The rows below give T cell receptor beta chains drawn from one sample of a study of OX40 agonist ivuxolimab in advanced cancers. Produced via immunoSEQ multiplex PCR; TCRdb's table is partial and in-frame only. The table includes about 60,000 clones, more than 80% detected once. Sequenced here: CD4+ or CD8+ T cells sorted from blood, sampled in a trial of the OX40 agonist ivuxolimab. These receptors were collected from an adult with an advanced solid tumor such as melanoma, head and neck, liver or kidney cancer. CDR3s include the opening cysteine and the closing phenylalanine or tryptophan. D genes are given only for firm matches. Where a row states a size, it is once, few, many or the class of an expanded clone; other rows omit it.

v_gene: TRBV30; abundance: once; j_gene: TRBJ2-1; d_gene: TRBD2; CDR3aa: CAWSIGLAGANEQFF; CDR3nt: TGTGCCTGGAGTATCGGACTAGCGGGAGCCAATGAGCAGTTCTTC
v_gene: TRBV21-1; abundance: NA; j_gene: TRBJ1-4; d_gene: NA; CDR3aa: CASSRDREGVWGEKLFF; CDR3nt: TGTGCCAGCAGCCGGGACAGGGAGGGGGTCTGGGGTGAAAAACTGTTTTTT
v_gene: TRBV7-9; abundance: NA; j_gene: TRBJ1-3; d_gene: TRBD1; CDR3aa: CASSLGQASGNTIYF; CDR3nt: TGTGCCAGCAGCTTGGGACAGGCTTCTGGAAACACCATATATTTT
v_gene: TRBV4-2; abundance: NA; j_gene: TRBJ2-3; d_gene: TRBD2; CDR3aa: CASSSEGRTSGSDTQYF; CDR3nt: TGTGCCAGCAGCTCTGAGGGGCGTACTAGCGGGAGTGATACGCAGTATTTT
v_gene: TRBV21-1; abundance: NA; j_gene: TRBJ1-2; d_gene: NA; CDR3aa: CASSKVDRDYGYTF; CDR3nt: TGTGCCAGCAGCAAAGTCGACAGGGACTATGGCTACACCTTC
v_gene: TRBV7-9; abundance: NA; j_gene: TRBJ1-1; d_gene: NA; CDR3aa: CASSRTTSLREAFF; CDR3nt: TGTGCCAGCAGCAGGACGACGTCACTCCGTGAAGCTTTCTTT
v_gene: TRBV5-1; abundance: NA; j_gene: TRBJ2-3; d_gene: NA; CDR3aa: CASTSPLGETDTQYF; CDR3nt: TGCGCCAGCACCTCCCCATTGGGAGAAACAGATACGCAGTATTTT
v_gene: TRBV19; abundance: NA; j_gene: TRBJ1-5; d_gene: NA; CDR3aa: CASSIGDSRSNQPQHF; CDR3nt: TGTGCCAGTAGTATAGGCGACAGCCGCAGCAATCAGCCCCAGCATTTT
v_gene: TRBV7-9; abundance: NA; j_gene: TRBJ1-2; d_gene: NA; CDR3aa: CASSTGAGNSYGYTF; CDR3nt: TGTGCCAGCAGCACTGGAGCGGGAAACTCCTATGGCTACACCTTC
v_gene: TRBV7-3; abundance: NA; j_gene: TRBJ2-7; d_gene: NA; CDR3aa: CASSLQGNYEQYF; CDR3nt: TGTGCCAGCAGCTTACAGGGGAACTACGAGCAGTACTTC
v_gene: TRBV6-1; abundance: NA; j_gene: TRBJ1-2; d_gene: TRBD1; CDR3aa: CASRVTGIANYGYTF; CDR3nt: TGTGCCAGCAGGGTGACAGGGATAGCTAACTATGGCTACACCTTC
v_gene: TRBV18; abundance: few; j_gene: TRBJ2-1; d_gene: TRBD2; CDR3aa: CASSPGLAGGWPFF; CDR3nt: TGTGCCAGCTCACCGGGACTAGCGGGAGGTTGGCCGTTCTTC
v_gene: TRBV11-3; abundance: NA; j_gene: TRBJ2-3; d_gene: TRBD1; CDR3aa: CASSRRDRAPDTQYF; CDR3nt: TGTGCCAGCAGCCGCCGGGACAGGGCCCCAGATACGCAGTATTTT
v_gene: TRBV6-1; abundance: NA; j_gene: TRBJ1-3; d_gene: NA; CDR3aa: CASSVFTGYGGNTIYF; CDR3nt: TGTGCCAGCAGTGTTTTTACAGGGTACGGTGGAAACACCATATATTTT
v_gene: TRBV19; abundance: few; j_gene: TRBJ1-3; d_gene: TRBD1; CDR3aa: CASNPDREYGNTIYF; CDR3nt: TGTGCCAGCAATCCGGACAGGGAGTATGGAAACACCATATATTTT
v_gene: TRBV30; abundance: NA; j_gene: TRBJ2-1; d_gene: NA; CDR3aa: CAWSGLGGDNEQFF; CDR3nt: TGTGCCTGGAGTGGGCTGGGCGGCGACAATGAGCAGTTCTTC
v_gene: TRBV5-1; abundance: NA; j_gene: TRBJ1-4; d_gene: TRBD1; CDR3aa: CASSLGTGVYEKLFF; CDR3nt: TGCGCCAGCAGCTTGGGGACAGGGGTATATGAAAAACTGTTTTTT
v_gene: TRBV11-2; abundance: few; j_gene: TRBJ2-1; d_gene: NA; CDR3aa: CASSQGGSKQFF; CDR3nt: TGTGCCAGCAGCCAGGGGGGCAGCAAGCAGTTCTTC
v_gene: TRBV21-1; abundance: NA; j_gene: TRBJ1-2; d_gene: NA; CDR3aa: CASGRGDREHGYTF; CDR3nt: TGTGCCAGCGGCAGGGGGGACAGGGAACATGGCTACACCTTC
v_gene: TRBV5-1; abundance: NA; j_gene: TRBJ1-1; d_gene: NA; CDR3aa: CASSLRGDTEAFF; CDR3nt: TGCGCCAGCAGCTTGAGGGGGGACACTGAAGCTTTCTTT
v_gene: TRBV30; abundance: NA; j_gene: TRBJ1-1; d_gene: NA; CDR3aa: CAWRVVRRNTEAFF; CDR3nt: TGTGCCTGGCGGGTCGTGCGGAGGAACACTGAAGCTTTCTTT
v_gene: TRBV29-1; abundance: NA; j_gene: TRBJ2-1; d_gene: TRBD2; CDR3aa: CSVRGASGSNEQFF; CDR3nt: TGCAGCGTTCGGGGGGCTAGCGGGAGTAATGAGCAGTTCTTC
v_gene: TRBV30; abundance: few; j_gene: TRBJ1-1; d_gene: NA; CDR3aa: CAWELGGTEAFF; CDR3nt: TGTGCCTGGGAGCTTGGTGGCACTGAAGCTTTCTTT
v_gene: TRBV5-4; abundance: NA; j_gene: TRBJ2-3; d_gene: NA; CDR3aa: CASSPRGAAGTDTQYF; CDR3nt: TGTGCCAGCAGCCCGAGGGGAGCGGCGGGCACAGATACGCAGTATTTT